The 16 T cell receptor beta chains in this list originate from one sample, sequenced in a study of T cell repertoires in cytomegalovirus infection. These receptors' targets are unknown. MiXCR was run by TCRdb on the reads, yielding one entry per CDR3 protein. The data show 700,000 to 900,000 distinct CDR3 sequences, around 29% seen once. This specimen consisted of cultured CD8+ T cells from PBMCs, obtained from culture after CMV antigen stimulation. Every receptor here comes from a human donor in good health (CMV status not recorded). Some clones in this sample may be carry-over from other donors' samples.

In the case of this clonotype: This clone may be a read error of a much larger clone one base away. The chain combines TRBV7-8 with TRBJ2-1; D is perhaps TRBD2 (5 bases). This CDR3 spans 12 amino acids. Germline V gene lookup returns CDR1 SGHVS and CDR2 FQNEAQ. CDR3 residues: CTSSHTSGEQFF. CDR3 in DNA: TGTACCAGCAGCCATACAAGCGGTGAGCAGTTCTTC.

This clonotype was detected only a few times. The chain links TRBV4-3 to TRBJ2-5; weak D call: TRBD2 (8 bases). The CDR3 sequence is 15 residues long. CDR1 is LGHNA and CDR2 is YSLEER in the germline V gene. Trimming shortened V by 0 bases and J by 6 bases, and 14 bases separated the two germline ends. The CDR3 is CASSQDLAGQKTQYF. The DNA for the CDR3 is TGCGCCAGCAGCCAAGATTTAGCGGGACAGAAGACCCAGTACTTC.

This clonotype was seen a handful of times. The CDR3, as DNA: TGCGCCAGCAGCCAAGTGTTCCGCATAGCTAATGAAAAACTGTTTTTT. Encoded protein: CASSQVFRIANEKLFF. The chain carries TRBV4-1 and TRBJ1-4, with D unresolved. Trimming removed 1 base at V and 3 bases at J, with 12 bases between. Germline CDR1 is MGHRA and CDR2 is YSYEKL. The CDR3 contains 16 residues.

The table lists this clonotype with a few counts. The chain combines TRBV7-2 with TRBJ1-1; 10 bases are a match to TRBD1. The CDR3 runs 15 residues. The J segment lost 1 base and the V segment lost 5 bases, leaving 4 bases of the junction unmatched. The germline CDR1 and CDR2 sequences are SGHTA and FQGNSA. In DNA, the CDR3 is TGTGCCAGCAGCCCGGGGACAGGGGAGAACACTGAAGCTTTCTTT. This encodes CASSPGTGENTEAFF.

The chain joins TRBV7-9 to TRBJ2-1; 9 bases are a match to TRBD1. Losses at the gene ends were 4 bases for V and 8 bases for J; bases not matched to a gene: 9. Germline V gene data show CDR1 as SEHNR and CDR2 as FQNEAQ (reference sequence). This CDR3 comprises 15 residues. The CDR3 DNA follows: TGTGCCAGCAGCTCCCCGGGACAGGGTATCTATGAGCAGTTCTTC. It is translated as CASSSPGQGIYEQFF.

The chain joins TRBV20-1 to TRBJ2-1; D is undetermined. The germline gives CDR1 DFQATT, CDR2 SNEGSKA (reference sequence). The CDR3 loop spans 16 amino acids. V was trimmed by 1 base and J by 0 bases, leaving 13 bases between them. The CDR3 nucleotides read TGCAGTGCTAGAGTCGTTGACGGTCACTCCTACAATGAGCAGTTCTTC. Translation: CSARVVDGHSYNEQFF.

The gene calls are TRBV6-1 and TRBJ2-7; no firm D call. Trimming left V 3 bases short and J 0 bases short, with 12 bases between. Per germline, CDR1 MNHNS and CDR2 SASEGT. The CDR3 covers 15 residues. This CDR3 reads CASSDSGRGSYEQYF. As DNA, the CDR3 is TGTGCCAGCAGTGATTCCGGTCGCGGCTCCTACGAGCAGTACTTC.

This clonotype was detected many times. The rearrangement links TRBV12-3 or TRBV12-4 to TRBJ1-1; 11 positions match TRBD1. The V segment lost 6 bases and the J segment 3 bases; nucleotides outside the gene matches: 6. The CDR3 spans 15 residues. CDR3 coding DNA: TGTGCCAGCAGCGGGACAGGGGGACCGGACACTGAAGCTTTCTTT. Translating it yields CASSGTGGPDTEAFF.

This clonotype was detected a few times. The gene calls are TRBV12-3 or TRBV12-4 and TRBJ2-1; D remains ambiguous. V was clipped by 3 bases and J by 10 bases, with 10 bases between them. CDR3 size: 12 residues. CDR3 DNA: TGTGCCAGCAGTTTGAATCGCTTCGAGCAGTTCTTC. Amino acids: CASSLNRFEQFF.

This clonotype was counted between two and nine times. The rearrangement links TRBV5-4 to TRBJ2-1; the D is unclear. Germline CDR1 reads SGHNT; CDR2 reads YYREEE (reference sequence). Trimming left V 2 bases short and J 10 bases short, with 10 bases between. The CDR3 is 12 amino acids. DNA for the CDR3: TGTGCCAGCAGCTTCGGGTTTAGCGAGCAGTTCTTC. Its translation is CASSFGFSEQFF.

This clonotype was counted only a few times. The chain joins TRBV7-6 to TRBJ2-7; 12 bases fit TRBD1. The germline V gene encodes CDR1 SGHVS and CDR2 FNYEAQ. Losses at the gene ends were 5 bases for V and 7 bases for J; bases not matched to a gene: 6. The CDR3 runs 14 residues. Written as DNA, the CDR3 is TGTGCCAGCAGCCAGGGACAGGGGGCCAGGGAGCAGTACGTC. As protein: CASSQGQGAREQYV.

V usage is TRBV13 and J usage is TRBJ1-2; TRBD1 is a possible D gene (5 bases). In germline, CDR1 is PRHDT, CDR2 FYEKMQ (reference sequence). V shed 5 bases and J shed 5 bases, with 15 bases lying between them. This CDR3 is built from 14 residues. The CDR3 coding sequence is TGTGCCAGCAGCCCGGACCTCAGGGTTTATGGCTACACCTTC. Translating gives CASSPDLRVYGYTF.

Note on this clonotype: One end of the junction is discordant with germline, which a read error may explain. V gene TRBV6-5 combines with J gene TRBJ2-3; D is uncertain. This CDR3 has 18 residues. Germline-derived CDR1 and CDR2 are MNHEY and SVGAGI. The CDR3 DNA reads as TGTGCCTGCAGTTACTCGTCGTATTGGGGAACAAGCACAGATACGCAGTATTTT. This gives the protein CACSYSSYWGTSTDTQYF.

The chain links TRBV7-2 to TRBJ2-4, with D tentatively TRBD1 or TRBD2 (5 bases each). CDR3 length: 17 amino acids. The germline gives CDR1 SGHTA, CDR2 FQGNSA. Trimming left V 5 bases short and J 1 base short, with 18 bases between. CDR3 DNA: TGTGCCAGCAGCAGCAGCCGGGGCGGGTGGGCCAAAAACATTCAGTACTTC. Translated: CASSSSRGGWAKNIQYF.

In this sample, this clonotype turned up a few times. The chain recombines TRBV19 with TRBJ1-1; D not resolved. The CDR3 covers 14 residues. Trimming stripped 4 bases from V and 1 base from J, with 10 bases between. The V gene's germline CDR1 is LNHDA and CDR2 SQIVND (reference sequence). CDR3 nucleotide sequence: TGTGCCAGTAGTAAGAAACACCAGAACACTGAAGCTTTCTTT. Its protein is CASSKKHQNTEAFF.

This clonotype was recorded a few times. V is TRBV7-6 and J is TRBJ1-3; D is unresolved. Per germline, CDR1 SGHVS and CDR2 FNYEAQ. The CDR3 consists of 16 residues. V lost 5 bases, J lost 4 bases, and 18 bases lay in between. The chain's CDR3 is CASSPREGTSGNTIYF. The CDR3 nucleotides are TGTGCCAGCAGCCCAAGGGAGGGTACGTCCGGAAACACCATATATTTT.